The clone carrying this TCR beta chain was observed a few times. This sample's time point: patch test 1, 2 weeks after DPC sensitization. The treatment here: therapeutic diphenylcyclopropenone sensitization with weekly scalp DPC. These data are taken from a study of human T cells and chemical hapten exposure. TCRdb itself ran the RACE reads through MiXCR, one entry per CDR3 protein. The sample lists about 380,000 distinct CDR3 sequences; 4.8% were seen once. The clonotype was recovered from a woman between 50 and 59 years old with alopecia areata. Some clones in this sample may be carry-over from other donors' samples. The source material was whole blood, sampled in connection with sensitization to the hapten diphenylcyclopropenone (DPC).

In nucleotides, the CDR3 is TGCGCCAGCAGTCGCTCCGGGGATCAGCCCCAGCATTTT. Its protein is CASSRSGDQPQHF. The V gene is TRBV5-1, the J gene TRBJ1-5; D is unresolved. CDR3 length equals 13 residues. Germline V gene lookup returns CDR1 SGHRS and CDR2 YFSETQ. V was trimmed by 5 bases and J by 5 bases, leaving 11 bases between them.